The rows below give T cell receptor beta chains drawn from one sample of a study of blood T cell repertoires in COVID-19. The repertoire was sequenced with immunoSEQ multiplex PCR; TCRdb's copy has only in-frame clones and lacks some. The data show 55,000 to 65,000 clones, with almost 80% seen just once and 3.2% held by the top ten. The sequencing sample was made of peripheral blood. The receptors originated from a man aged 55-75 years with acute or convalescent COVID-19. CDR3s include the opening cysteine and the closing phenylalanine or tryptophan. A D gene is named only where the DNA matches it firmly. Size values are once, few and many counts, or a class for expanded clones, and some rows have none.

J gene: TRBJ2-5
V gene: TRBV5-5
D gene: .
clone size: .
CDR3 DNA: TGTGCCAGCAGCCCTGGGGCAGGGATAGAGACCCAGTACTTC
CDR3 protein: CASSPGAGIETQYF

J gene: TRBJ1-2
V gene: TRBV2
D gene: TRBD1
clone size: .
CDR3 DNA: TGTGCCAGCGTACTGGACAGGAACTATGGCTACACCTTC
CDR3 protein: CASVLDRNYGYTF

J gene: TRBJ2-7
V gene: TRBV6-1
D gene: .
clone size: .
CDR3 DNA: TGTGCCAGCAGTGAAGTTCCGACGGGAATCACCTACGAGCAGTACTTC
CDR3 protein: CASSEVPTGITYEQYF

J gene: TRBJ1-4
V gene: TRBV28
D gene: .
clone size: .
CDR3 DNA: TGTGCCAGCGGCAGGGCCGGCGCAACTAATGAAAAACTGTTTTTT
CDR3 protein: CASGRAGATNEKLFF

J gene: TRBJ1-5
V gene: TRBV5-8
D gene: TRBD1
clone size: .
CDR3 DNA: TGTGCCAGCAGTTATGGACAGGGCGCGGGGCCCCAGCATTTT
CDR3 protein: CASSYGQGAGPQHF

J gene: TRBJ2-1
V gene: TRBV25-1
D gene: .
clone size: .
CDR3 DNA: TGTGCCAGCAGTCGTGCGGGGTTAGGGTACAATGAGCAGTTCTTC
CDR3 protein: CASSRAGLGYNEQFF

J gene: TRBJ2-3
V gene: TRBV7-2
D gene: TRBD2
clone size: .
CDR3 DNA: TGTGCCAGCAGCTCAGCGGGGGGATCAGATACGCAGTATTTT
CDR3 protein: CASSSAGGSDTQYF

J gene: TRBJ2-7
V gene: TRBV5-1
D gene: TRBD1
clone size: few
CDR3 DNA: TGCGCCAGCAGCTTTAGCCCGGGACAGGGGTTTTACGAGCAGTACTTC
CDR3 protein: CASSFSPGQGFYEQYF

J gene: TRBJ2-1
V gene: TRBV6-5
D gene: TRBD1
clone size: .
CDR3 DNA: TGTGCCAGCAGTTGGGACAGGGGTGTTTATTTCTTC
CDR3 protein: CASSWDRGVYFF

J gene: TRBJ2-1
V gene: TRBV5-1
D gene: TRBD2
clone size: few
CDR3 DNA: TGCGCCAGCAGCTTGGAGTTTACTAGCGGGACGGCAGGTGAGCAGTTCTTC
CDR3 protein: CASSLEFTSGTAGEQFF

J gene: TRBJ2-7
V gene: TRBV14
D gene: TRBD1
clone size: once
CDR3 DNA: TGTGCCAGCAGCCAAGGGACAGGGTTCTCCTACGAGCAGTACTTC
CDR3 protein: CASSQGTGFSYEQYF

J gene: TRBJ2-1
V gene: TRBV9
D gene: TRBD1
clone size: .
CDR3 DNA: TGTGCCAGCAGCGTAGCTTGGACAGGCGGCGGCAATGAGCAGTTCTTC
CDR3 protein: CASSVAWTGGGNEQFF

J gene: TRBJ2-1
V gene: TRBV2
D gene: .
clone size: .
CDR3 DNA: TGTGCCAGCAGTGACGGAGGGATCAATGAGCAGTTCTTC
CDR3 protein: CASSDGGINEQFF

J gene: TRBJ2-7
V gene: TRBV4-1
D gene: TRBD1
clone size: .
CDR3 DNA: TGCGCCAGCAGCCAATGGGACAGGGGCAACGAGCAGTACTTC
CDR3 protein: CASSQWDRGNEQYF

J gene: TRBJ1-5
V gene: TRBV7-3
D gene: .
clone size: few
CDR3 DNA: TGTGCCAGCAGCTTAGGAGGGGACCAGCCCCAGCATTTT
CDR3 protein: CASSLGGDQPQHF

J gene: TRBJ2-3
V gene: TRBV30
D gene: TRBD2
clone size: .
CDR3 DNA: TGTGCCTGGAGCTTAGGGACTAGCGGGGGAACAGATACGCAGTATTTT
CDR3 protein: CAWSLGTSGGTDTQYF

J gene: TRBJ2-3
V gene: TRBV6-5
D gene: TRBD1
clone size: .
CDR3 DNA: TGTGCCAGCACTTCGGGACAGTATGATACGCAGTATTTT
CDR3 protein: CASTSGQYDTQYF

J gene: TRBJ1-4
V gene: TRBV18
D gene: .
clone size: .
CDR3 DNA: TGTGCCAGCTCCCCCGCAGGGTCGGCTCGTAATGAAAAACTGTTTTTT
CDR3 protein: CASSPAGSARNEKLFF

J gene: TRBJ1-6
V gene: TRBV28
D gene: TRBD1
clone size: .
CDR3 DNA: TGTGCCAGCAGTTGGGACAGGGACAATTCACCCCTCCACTTT
CDR3 protein: CASSWDRDNSPLHF

J gene: TRBJ1-1
V gene: TRBV5-1
D gene: TRBD1
clone size: .
CDR3 DNA: TGCGCCAGCAGCCCCGCTGGACAGGGGAAGAACACTGAAGCTTTCTTT
CDR3 protein: CASSPAGQGKNTEAFF

J gene: TRBJ2-6
V gene: TRBV30
D gene: .
clone size: .
CDR3 DNA: TGTGCCACTGGACAGTCCTTCTCTGGGGCCAACGTCCTGACTTTC
CDR3 protein: CATGQSFSGANVLTF

J gene: TRBJ2-5
V gene: TRBV7-3
D gene: TRBD1
clone size: .
CDR3 DNA: TGTGCCAGCAGCGACGACAGGGTTAAGACCCAGTACTTC
CDR3 protein: CASSDDRVKTQYF

J gene: TRBJ1-1
V gene: TRBV6-5
D gene: .
clone size: .
CDR3 DNA: TGTGCCAGCAGGAGCAGGCAGGGGAACACTGAAGCTTTCTTT
CDR3 protein: CASRSRQGNTEAFF

J gene: TRBJ1-2
V gene: TRBV6-1
D gene: TRBD1
clone size: .
CDR3 DNA: TGTGCCAGCAGTGATATGGACAGGGATAACTATGGCTACACCTTC
CDR3 protein: CASSDMDRDNYGYTF

J gene: TRBJ2-1
V gene: TRBV11-2
D gene: .
clone size: .
CDR3 DNA: TGTGCCAGCAGCGCCCTCCGGGGGACCCTCTCCTACAATGAGCAGTTCTTC
CDR3 protein: CASSALRGTLSYNEQFF

J gene: TRBJ1-2
V gene: TRBV30
D gene: TRBD1
clone size: .
CDR3 DNA: TGTGCCTGGAGTGCCGACAGGGGCGGGGGCTACACCTTC
CDR3 protein: CAWSADRGGGYTF

J gene: TRBJ2-7
V gene: TRBV6-5
D gene: .
clone size: .
CDR3 DNA: TGTGCCAGCAGTTACTCCGGGACTTTGTACGAGCAGTACTTC
CDR3 protein: CASSYSGTLYEQYF

J gene: TRBJ2-7
V gene: TRBV5-6
D gene: TRBD2
clone size: .
CDR3 DNA: TGTGCCAGCAGCTTGTGGGGTAGCGGGGACTTCTACGAGCAGTACTTC
CDR3 protein: CASSLWGSGDFYEQYF

J gene: TRBJ1-1
V gene: TRBV27
D gene: TRBD1
clone size: few
CDR3 DNA: TGTGCCAGCAGTTTGGGACAGGTTGGGAACACTGAAGCTTTCTTT
CDR3 protein: CASSLGQVGNTEAFF

J gene: TRBJ1-3
V gene: TRBV7-8
D gene: .
clone size: .
CDR3 DNA: TGTGCCAGCAGCTTAGTCCGGGCCGCGGGGGGAAACACCATATATTTT
CDR3 protein: CASSLVRAAGGNTIYF

J gene: TRBJ1-4
V gene: TRBV4-1
D gene: TRBD1
clone size: .
CDR3 DNA: TGCGCCAGCAGCCAAACAGGGGGCGGAACTAATGAAAAACTGTTTTTT
CDR3 protein: CASSQTGGGTNEKLFF

J gene: TRBJ2-6
V gene: TRBV5-1
D gene: .
clone size: .
CDR3 DNA: TGCGCCAGCAGCTTGTTCTTCCAGGGGCCTGGGGCCAACGTCCTGACTTTC
CDR3 protein: CASSLFFQGPGANVLTF

J gene: TRBJ2-1
V gene: TRBV14
D gene: TRBD1
clone size: .
CDR3 DNA: TGTGCCAGCAGCCCCGTAGGACAGGTCCCCAATGAGCAGTTCTTC
CDR3 protein: CASSPVGQVPNEQFF

J gene: TRBJ2-6
V gene: TRBV19
D gene: .
clone size: .
CDR3 DNA: TGTGCCAGTACCAAGGGGGCGGGGAGTGGGGCCAACGTCCTGACTTTC
CDR3 protein: CASTKGAGSGANVLTF

J gene: TRBJ1-2
V gene: TRBV7-9
D gene: .
clone size: .
CDR3 DNA: TGTGCCAGTTCCCAGGGTGGGGATGGCTACACCTTC
CDR3 protein: CASSQGGDGYTF

J gene: TRBJ2-2
V gene: TRBV24-1
D gene: .
clone size: once
CDR3 DNA: TGTGCCACCAGTGTAGGGGTGGAGGGTCGGACCGGGGAGCTGTTTTTT
CDR3 protein: CATSVGVEGRTGELFF

J gene: TRBJ1-1
V gene: TRBV20-1
D gene: .
clone size: .
CDR3 DNA: TGCAGTGCTAGTAGTGGGGGGGAAGCTTTCTTT
CDR3 protein: CSASSGGEAFF

J gene: TRBJ2-2
V gene: TRBV18
D gene: TRBD1
clone size: .
CDR3 DNA: TGTGCCAGCTCATCCCAGGGGGCGGACACCGGGGAGCTGTTTTTT
CDR3 protein: CASSSQGADTGELFF

J gene: TRBJ2-1
V gene: TRBV5-4
D gene: TRBD2
clone size: .
CDR3 DNA: TGTGCCAGCAGCTTGGCTGCCGCTAGCGGGGGGGCCAAGGATGAGCAGTTCTTC
CDR3 protein: CASSLAAASGGAKDEQFF

J gene: TRBJ2-7
V gene: TRBV6-5
D gene: TRBD2
clone size: .
CDR3 DNA: TGTGCCAGCAGTTTCCGGGGGGACTCCTACGAGCAGTACTTC
CDR3 protein: CASSFRGDSYEQYF

J gene: TRBJ1-5
V gene: TRBV28
D gene: .
clone size: .
CDR3 DNA: TGTGCCAGCAGTTCGTCAGTACACATCAATCAGCCCCAGCATTTT
CDR3 protein: CASSSSVHINQPQHF

J gene: TRBJ1-2
V gene: TRBV10-3
D gene: TRBD1
clone size: .
CDR3 DNA: TGTGCCATCAGTGAGGACAGGGGATCTAATCTCAAAGGCTACACCTTC
CDR3 protein: CAISEDRGSNLKGYTF

J gene: TRBJ2-7
V gene: TRBV4-1
D gene: TRBD1
clone size: many
CDR3 DNA: TGCGCCAGCAGCCAAGAATGGGGGACAGAAAACTACGAGCAGTACTTC
CDR3 protein: CASSQEWGTENYEQYF

J gene: TRBJ2-3
V gene: TRBV5-5
D gene: TRBD1
clone size: .
CDR3 DNA: TGTGCCAGCAGCTTACTAGACAGGGGGCAAGGAACGCAGTATTTT
CDR3 protein: CASSLLDRGQGTQYF

J gene: TRBJ2-7
V gene: TRBV4-1
D gene: .
clone size: .
CDR3 DNA: TGCGCCAGCAGCCAGGGAGCGAATTCCTACGAGCAGTACTTC
CDR3 protein: CASSQGANSYEQYF

J gene: TRBJ2-7
V gene: TRBV30
D gene: TRBD2
clone size: few
CDR3 DNA: TGTGCCTGGATGGGGGGGAAAGACGAGCAGTACTTC
CDR3 protein: CAWMGGKDEQYF

J gene: TRBJ2-7
V gene: TRBV28
D gene: .
clone size: .
CDR3 DNA: TGTGCCAGCAGTTTAAAGCCGTACGAGCAGTACTTC
CDR3 protein: CASSLKPYEQYF

J gene: TRBJ1-2
V gene: TRBV29-1
D gene: .
clone size: .
CDR3 DNA: TGCAGCGTTGAAGGGGCAGGGACTGTGATCTACACCTTC
CDR3 protein: CSVEGAGTVIYTF

J gene: TRBJ2-3
V gene: TRBV9
D gene: .
clone size: few
CDR3 DNA: TGTGCCAGCAGCGTAGAAGCCAGGGCGCATGGCACAGATACGCAGTATTTT
CDR3 protein: CASSVEARAHGTDTQYF